The 32 T cell receptor beta chains below come from one sample, sequenced in a study of T cells in localized non-small cell lung cancer. Sequencing used immunoSEQ multiplex PCR; TCRdb keeps in-frame clones, though not all of them. In the table there are 25,000 or so clones, approximately 88% of which are singletons. The specimen comprised peripheral blood, sampled before any cancer treatment. All receptors derive from a male donor at least 60 years old with stage I lung adenocarcinoma.

The chain is built from TRBV5-5 and TRBJ1-5; 8 bases agree with TRBD1. Germline V gene data show CDR1 as SGHKS and CDR2 as YYEKEE (reference sequence). This CDR3 is 13 amino acids long. The J segment lost 8 bases and the V segment lost 4 bases, leaving 5 bases of the junction unmatched. The CDR3 loop is CASSRTGIEPQHF. The CDR3 DNA sequence: TGTGCCAGCAGCAGGACAGGGATAGAGCCCCAGCATTTT.

The genes are TRBV4-2 and TRBJ2-5; TRBD1 agrees at 9 bases. V was pared by 4 bases and J by 5 bases, with 11 bases of the junction left unmatched. Germline CDR1 and CDR2: LGHNA and YNFKEQ. The CDR3 sequence is 16 residues long. CDR3 amino acids: CASSRLAQGAQETQYF. The CDR3 DNA follows: TGTGCCAGCAGCCGATTAGCACAGGGGGCGCAGGAGACCCAGTACTTC.

V usage is TRBV5-1 and J usage is TRBJ1-2; D not certain. The germline V gene has CDR1 SGHRS and CDR2 YFSETQ. This CDR3 comprises 13 residues. Trimming removed 0 bases at V and 7 bases at J, with 10 bases between. This CDR3 is CASSLAPSGGYTF. The DNA of the CDR3 is TGCGCCAGCAGCTTGGCACCGTCCGGTGGCTACACCTTC.

The chain is built from TRBV29-1 and TRBJ2-5; 9 bases align to TRBD2. The CDR3 contains 12 residues. Trimming at V came to 7 bases and at J to 5 bases, leaving 5 bases not matched to a gene. CDR1 is SQVTM and CDR2 is ANQGSEA in the germline V gene. CDR3 nucleotide sequence: TGCAGCGGATTAGCGGGGGAGGAGACCCAGTACTTC. Its protein is CSGLAGEETQYF.

J is TRBJ1-2 and V is TRBV29-1; D is unresolved. Trimming stripped 4 bases from V and 1 base from J, with 4 bases between. The CDR3 extends over 11 amino acids. The germline CDR1 and CDR2 sequences are SQVTM and ANQGSEA. DNA of the CDR3: TGCAGCGTTGGTCTTAACTATGGCTACACCTTC. Translating it yields CSVGLNYGYTF.

The chain recombines TRBV7-9 with TRBJ2-7; 9 positions match TRBD1. Germline loops: CDR1 SEHNR, CDR2 FQNEAQ (reference sequence). This CDR3 is 17 amino acids long. V lost 5 bases and J lost 1; bases outside the gene matches: 12. The CDR3 reads CASSVGQGTCPSYEQYF. CDR3 sequence (DNA): TGTGCCAGCAGCGTTGGACAGGGGACATGTCCTTCCTACGAGCAGTACTTC.

This chain connects TRBV6-1 to TRBJ2-7; D not certain. Germline V gene data show CDR1 as MNHNS and CDR2 as SASEGT. Trimming removed 6 bases at V and 4 bases at J, with 19 bases between. This CDR3 is built from 15 residues. In DNA form, the CDR3 reads TGTGCCAGCAGGGATGGTTTCGGACGGGCTTACGAGCAGTACTTC. This translates into CASRDGFGRAYEQYF.

The rearrangement uses TRBV4-3 and TRBJ2-5, with a weak D call TRBD2 (7 bases). The length of the CDR3 is 17 residues. Trimming removed 0 bases from V and 4 bases from J, with 18 bases in between. Germline values: CDR1 LGHNA, CDR2 YSLEER. The DNA for the CDR3 is TGCGCCAGCAGCCAAGATTCGGGGGGCCCCACCGGAGAGACCCAGTACTTC. This codes for CASSQDSGGPTGETQYF.

This rearrangement joins TRBV7-6 to TRBJ1-2; D perhaps matches TRBD1 (5 bases). The V gene lost 0 bases and the J gene lost 1 base, with 12 bases spanning the gap. The CDR3 consists of 16 residues. Per germline, CDR1 SGHVS and CDR2 FNYEAQ. CDR3 in amino acids: CASSLAQGIDNYGYTF. The CDR3 DNA reads TGTGCCAGCAGCTTAGCTCAGGGAATCGATAACTATGGCTACACCTTC.

The chain recombines TRBV2 with TRBJ2-3; TRBD1 aligns across 9 bases. With V trimmed by 6 bases and J by 2 bases, 6 bases remained unmatched. CDR3 length: 15 amino acids. Germline CDR1 is SNHLY and CDR2 is FYNNEI. DNA for the CDR3: TGTGCCAGCAGCCGGGACAGGGCCCTCACAGATACGCAGTATTTT. It yields the protein CASSRDRALTDTQYF.

The V gene is TRBV4-3, the J gene TRBJ1-4; possibly TRBD1 for D (5 bases). There are 15 residues in the CDR3. Per germline, CDR1 LGHNA and CDR2 YSLEER. V lost 1 base and J lost 5, with 11 bases in between. CDR3 loop: CASSQGDSANEKLFF. CDR3 in DNA: TGCGCCAGCAGCCAAGGAGACAGCGCGAATGAAAAACTGTTTTTT.

The chain joins TRBV6-6 to TRBJ1-1, with D uncertain. The V gene's germline CDR1 is MNHNY and CDR2 SVGAGI (reference sequence). Trimming removed 7 bases from V and 0 bases from J, with 3 bases in between. The CDR3 totals 11 residues. CDR3 residues: CASMVNTEAFF. The CDR3 nucleotides read TGTGCCAGCATGGTGAACACTGAAGCTTTCTTT.

The chain joins TRBV19 to TRBJ1-5, with no clear D. The germline V and J ends were trimmed by 6 bases and 4 bases, with 7 bases remaining between them. Germline loops: CDR1 LNHDA, CDR2 SQIVND (reference sequence). This CDR3 contains 12 residues. DNA for the CDR3: TGTGCCAGTAGCCCCCGTAATCAGCCCCAGCATTTT. This gives the protein CASSPRNQPQHF.

V gene TRBV7-8 combines with J gene TRBJ1-2, with unresolved D. V was clipped by 1 base and J by 14 bases, with 17 bases between them. Germline lookup yields CDR1 SGHVS and CDR2 FQNEAQ. CDR3 length equals 13 residues. The CDR3 here is CASSLGQYERWTF. CDR3 in DNA: TGTGCCAGCAGCTTAGGGCAGTATGAGAGATGGACCTTC.

This clone was observed a handful of times. The rearrangement links TRBV16 to TRBJ1-5; D is unresolved. The V and J ends lost 0 bases and 4 bases respectively, with 10 bases between them. The CDR3 loop spans 15 amino acids. Germline V gene lookup returns CDR1 KGHSY and CDR2 FQNENV. The CDR3 sequence: CASSQSQQLNQPQHF. The CDR3 region has the DNA TGTGCCAGCAGCCAATCCCAACAGCTGAATCAGCCCCAGCATTTT.

The gene calls are TRBV20-1 and TRBJ2-3; D is unresolved. The CDR3 length is 11 residues. V gave up 3 bases and J gave up 3 bases, with 4 bases separating them. Per the germline V gene, CDR1 is DFQATT and CDR2 is SNEGSKA (reference sequence). CDR3 DNA: TGCAGTGCTAGCGGGACAGATACGCAGTATTTT. Amino acid sequence: CSASGTDTQYF.

The chain uses TRBV29-1 and TRBJ2-5, with D uncertain. CDR3 length equals 13 residues. From germline, CDR1 is SQVTM and CDR2 ANQGSEA. Trimming stripped 4 bases from V and 1 base from J, with 10 bases between. In DNA form, the CDR3 reads TGCAGCGTTGTGGTTCAGGCCCAAGAGACCCAGTACTTC. It translates to CSVVVQAQETQYF.

The V and J genes are TRBV6-5 and TRBJ1-1; no firm D call. V lost 6 bases, J lost 1 base, and 9 bases lay in between. The CDR3 has 13 residues. Germline V gene lookup returns CDR1 MNHEY and CDR2 SVGAGI. CDR3 in amino acids: CASRKEGNTEAFF. The CDR3 bases are TGTGCCAGCAGGAAAGAGGGGAACACTGAAGCTTTCTTT.

The chain uses TRBV7-2 and TRBJ2-2; 9 nucleotides match TRBD1. The CDR3 runs to 15 residues. V gave up 3 bases and J gave up 4 bases; unmatched junction bases: 3. Germline V gene sequence: CDR1 SGHTA, CDR2 FQGNSA. This CDR3 reads CASSLGQGGTGELFF. The CDR3 DNA sequence: TGTGCCAGCAGCTTGGGACAGGGTGGCACCGGGGAGCTGTTTTTT.

This chain uses TRBV7-2 with TRBJ2-1; 7 nucleotides agree with TRBD2. Losses at the gene ends were 5 bases for V and 14 bases for J; bases not matched to a gene: 6. Germline CDR1 and CDR2: SGHTA and FQGNSA. The CDR3 contains 11 residues. The CDR3 nucleotides read TGTGCCAGCAGCAGACAGCGGGAAGAGTTCTTC. The encoded protein is CASSRQREEFF.

This sequence joins TRBV7-2 and TRBJ1-2; the D is unclear. Germline V gene lookup returns CDR1 SGHTA and CDR2 FQGNSA. CDR3 length equals 13 residues. The ends were cut back, 1 base at V and 8 bases at J, with 11 bases in the middle. CDR3: CASSLDNLGGYTF. In DNA, the CDR3 is TGTGCCAGCAGCTTAGACAACCTAGGGGGCTACACCTTC.

This clone was detected once. The chain links TRBV18 to TRBJ2-1; TRBD1 matches 8 bases. Losses at the gene ends were 6 bases for V and 4 bases for J; bases not matched to a gene: 20. Germline CDR1 and CDR2: KGHSH and LQKENI. CDR3 length: 19 amino acids. The CDR3 region has the DNA TGTGCCAGCTCCCCCGGCGCAACCCAACTGGACAGGGAGTACAATGAGCAGTTCTTC. Protein sequence: CASSPGATQLDREYNEQFF. Combining the CDR3 with reference TRBV18 and TRBJ2-1 gives the whole variable domain NAGVMQNPRHLVRRRGQEARLRCSPMKGHSHVYWYRQLPEEGLKFMVYLQKENIIDESGMPKERFSAEFPKEGPSILRIQQVVRGDSAAYFCASSPGATQLDREYNEQFFGPGTRLTVL.

Here the CDR3 reads CASSLLGQYEQYF. As DNA, the CDR3 is TGTGCCAGCAGCCTCCTGGGACAGTACGAGCAGTACTTC. The gene calls are TRBV5-5 and TRBJ2-7; 7 bases match TRBD1. This CDR3 has 13 amino acids. Germline trimming cut 4 bases from V and 4 bases from J; bases unmatched to any gene: 5. The V gene's germline CDR1 is SGHKS and CDR2 YYEKEE (reference sequence). Full variable domain (outside the CDR3, taken from reference TRBV5-5 and TRBJ2-7): DAGVTQSPTHLIKTRGQQVTLRCSPISGHKSVSWYQQVLGQGPQFIFQYYEKEERGRGNFPDRFSARQFPNYSSELNVNALLLGDSALYLCASSLLGQYEQYFGPGTRLTVT.

The chain carries TRBV28 and TRBJ2-4, with 7 bases fitting TRBD1. The CDR3 loop spans 16 amino acids. The germline V gene has CDR1 MDHEN and CDR2 SYDVKM. V was clipped by 6 bases and J by 9 bases; unmatched bases: 17. The CDR3 DNA sequence: TGTGCCAGCAGCCGAGCTACAGGGGACCCCTCTCGCATTCAGTACTTC. Protein: CASSRATGDPSRIQYF.

V is TRBV4-2 and J is TRBJ2-1; D call uncertain. CDR1 LGHNA and CDR2 YNFKEQ come from the germline V gene. The CDR3 covers 13 residues. V lost 0 bases and J lost 7, with 7 bases in between. The CDR3 sequence is CASSQDQANEQFF. As DNA, the CDR3 is TGTGCCAGCAGCCAAGATCAAGCGAATGAGCAGTTCTTC.

This chain joins TRBV7-9 and TRBJ2-5, with TRBD2 identical over 8 bases. V gave up 5 bases and J gave up 5 bases; unmatched junction bases: 10. The germline V gene encodes CDR1 SEHNR and CDR2 FQNEAQ (reference sequence). The CDR3 runs to 15 residues. The CDR3 protein is CASSLGGGPWETQYF. Here the CDR3 DNA reads TGTGCCAGCAGCCTGGGCGGGGGGCCCTGGGAGACCCAGTACTTC.

The J gene is TRBJ2-3, the V gene TRBV5-6; 9 bases match TRBD1. Germline lookup yields CDR1 SGHDT and CDR2 YYEEEE. CDR3 size: 14 residues. Trimming removed 8 bases from V and 4 bases from J; junction bases left unmatched: 8. Here the CDR3 DNA reads TGTGCCAGGGAGGGACAGGGCGGGGCAGATACGCAGTATTTT. Translating it yields CAREGQGGADTQYF.

The J gene is TRBJ2-5, the V gene TRBV6-1, with 11 nucleotides matching TRBD2. CDR1 and CDR2 (germline): MNHNS, SASEGT. The CDR3 sequence is 15 residues long. Trimming took 6 bases from V and 2 from J; bases not matched to a gene: 5. For the CDR3, the DNA is TGTGCCAGCAGGGCTACTAGCGGGGGTCAAGAGACCCAGTACTTC. Translation gives CASRATSGGQETQYF.

This sequence joins TRBV4-3 and TRBJ2-2, with 8 positions matching TRBD1. Germline V gene data show CDR1 as LGHNA and CDR2 as YSLEER. V lost 3 bases to trimming and J lost 7 bases; unmatched junction nucleotides: 7. This CDR3 has 15 residues. The CDR3 loop is CASSQVTGVGGELFF. The DNA of the CDR3 is TGCGCCAGCAGCCAGGTGACAGGGGTTGGCGGGGAGCTGTTTTTT.

The V call is TRBV18, the J call TRBJ2-5; D is possibly TRBD2 (6 bases). The CDR3 runs to 15 residues. The V end lost 1 base, the J end lost 2 bases, and 11 bases lay between the germline ends. In germline, CDR1 is KGHSH, CDR2 LQKENI. CDR3 in DNA: TGTGCCAGCTCACCACGTGGGGGGTCTCAAGAGACCCAGTACTTC. It codes for CASSPRGGSQETQYF. Combining the CDR3 with reference TRBV18 and TRBJ2-5 gives the whole variable domain NAGVMQNPRHLVRRRGQEARLRCSPMKGHSHVYWYRQLPEEGLKFMVYLQKENIIDESGMPKERFSAEFPKEGPSILRIQQVVRGDSAAYFCASSPRGGSQETQYFGPGTRLLVL.

About this clone itself: The junction shows a germline mismatch at one end, possibly a read error. The sample carries other DNA sequences with the same CDR3. The chain carries TRBV13 and TRBJ1-5, with D possibly being TRBD1 (5 bases). Germline assignment: CDR1 PRHDT and CDR2 FYEKMQ (reference sequence). This CDR3 contains 15 residues. The CDR3 protein is CASSLGRAGHQPQHF. In nucleotides, the CDR3 is TGTGCCAGTAGCTTAGGAAGGGCAGGGCATCAGCCCCAGCATTTT.

Only one count was recorded for this clone. The chain joins TRBV4-3 to TRBJ1-3, with D uncertain. V lost 0 bases and J lost 0, with 15 bases in between. Germline V lookup: CDR1 LGHNA, CDR2 YSLEER. The CDR3 has 18 residues. CDR3 region: CASSQEIGVYGSGNTIYF. DNA for the CDR3: TGCGCCAGCAGCCAAGAAATTGGTGTGTACGGCTCTGGAAACACCATATATTTT.